This T cell receptor (beta chain) was recorded in a study of blood T cell repertoires in COVID-19. The overall study: Samples taken during acute and convalescent COVID-19 were collected in the United States, Italy and Spain. From T cells, B-cell-depleted T cells, or PBMCs came the material, which was cDNA or gDNA.

The germline gives CDR1 SGHAT, CDR2 FQNNGV. The CDR3 is 13 residues long. Trimming took off 2 bases at V and 8 bases at J, with 12 bases between the two ends. As handled by the study authors: Amplifying reference gene primers gave estimates of nucleated cell counts. Assay used: immunoSEQ multiplex PCR; TCRdb lists only in-frame clones, some missing. V and J calls and clone size are as listed in that table; D and trimming were resolved from the DNA. The repertoire holds 150,000 to 200,000 clones, with roughly four fifths as singletons. This study enrolled people aged 18 to 89 from roughly 22 US geographic areas.

The specimen sequenced was PBMCs or T cells enriched from blood (not recorded which). The sequence derives from a man over 45 who had recovered from COVID-19. The rearrangement uses TRBV11-2 and TRBJ1-2; the D gene is possibly TRBD1 (6 bases). The CDR3 DNA reads TGTGCCAGCAGCTTATCGGGAGGGGGAGGCTACACCTTC. Translated: CASSLSGGGGYTF.